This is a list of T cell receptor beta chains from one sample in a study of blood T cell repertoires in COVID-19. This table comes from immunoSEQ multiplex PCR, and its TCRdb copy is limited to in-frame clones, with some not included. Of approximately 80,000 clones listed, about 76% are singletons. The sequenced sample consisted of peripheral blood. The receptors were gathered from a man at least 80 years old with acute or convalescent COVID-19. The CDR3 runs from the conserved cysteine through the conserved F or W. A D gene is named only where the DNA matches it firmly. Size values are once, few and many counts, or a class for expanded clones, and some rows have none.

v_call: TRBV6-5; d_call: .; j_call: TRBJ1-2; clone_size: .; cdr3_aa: CASCDRGDYGYTF; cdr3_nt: TGTGCCAGCTGCGACAGAGGCGACTATGGCTACACCTTC
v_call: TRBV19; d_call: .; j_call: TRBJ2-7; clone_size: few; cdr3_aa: CASISGFRSYEQYF; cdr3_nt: TGTGCCAGTATAAGCGGGTTCCGCTCCTACGAGCAGTACTTC
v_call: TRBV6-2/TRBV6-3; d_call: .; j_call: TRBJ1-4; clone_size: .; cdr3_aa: CASSYGGVLGEKLFF; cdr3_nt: TGTGCCAGCAGTTACGGGGGGGTACTGGGTGAAAAACTGTTTTTT
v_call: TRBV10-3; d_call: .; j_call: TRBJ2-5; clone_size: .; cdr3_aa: CATSQGLTEGETQYF; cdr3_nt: TGTGCCACCTCCCAGGGACTCACCGAGGGGGAGACCCAGTACTTC
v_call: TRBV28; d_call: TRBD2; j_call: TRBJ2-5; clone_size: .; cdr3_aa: CASSPLAGGPGEQETQYF; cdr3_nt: TGTGCCAGCAGCCCACTAGCGGGAGGGCCTGGGGAGCAAGAGACCCAGTACTTC
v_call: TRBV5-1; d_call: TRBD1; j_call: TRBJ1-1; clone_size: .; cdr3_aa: CASSLDGWDSGNTEAFF; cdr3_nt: TGCGCCAGCAGCTTGGATGGTTGGGACAGCGGGAACACTGAAGCTTTCTTT
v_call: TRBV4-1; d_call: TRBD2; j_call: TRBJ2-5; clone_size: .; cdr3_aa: CASSQGLAGAGKQETQYF; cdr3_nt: TGCGCCAGCAGCCAAGGTCTAGCGGGAGCTGGGAAACAAGAGACCCAGTACTTC
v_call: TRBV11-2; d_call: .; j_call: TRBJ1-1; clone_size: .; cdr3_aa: CASSLDQLTEAFF; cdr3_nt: TGTGCCAGCAGCTTAGATCAACTGACTGAAGCTTTCTTT
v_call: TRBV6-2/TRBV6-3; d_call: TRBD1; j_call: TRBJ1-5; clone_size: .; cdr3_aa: CASSGTAKHQPQHF; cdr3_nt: TGTGCCAGCAGTGGGACAGCAAAACATCAGCCCCAGCATTTT
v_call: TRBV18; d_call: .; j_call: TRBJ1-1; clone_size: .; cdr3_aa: CASSPQTGNTEAFF; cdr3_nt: TGTGCCAGCTCACCTCAGACGGGGAACACTGAAGCTTTCTTT
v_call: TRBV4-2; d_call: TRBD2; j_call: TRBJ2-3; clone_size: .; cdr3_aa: CASSQDTSGPADTQYF; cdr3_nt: TGTGCCAGCAGCCAAGACACTAGCGGGCCCGCAGATACGCAGTATTTT
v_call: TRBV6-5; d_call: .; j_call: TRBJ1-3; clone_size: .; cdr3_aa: CASRDRISGNTIYF; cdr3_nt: TGTGCCAGCAGAGACAGGATCTCTGGAAACACCATATATTTT
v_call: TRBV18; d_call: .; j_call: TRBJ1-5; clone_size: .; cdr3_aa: CASSPQGGNQPQHF; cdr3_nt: TGTGCCAGCTCACCGCAAGGGGGCAATCAGCCCCAGCATTTT
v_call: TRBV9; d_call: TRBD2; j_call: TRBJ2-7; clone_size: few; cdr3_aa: CASSVTGTSGGPYEQYF; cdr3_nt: TGTGCCAGCAGCGTTACCGGGACTAGCGGGGGCCCCTACGAGCAGTACTTC
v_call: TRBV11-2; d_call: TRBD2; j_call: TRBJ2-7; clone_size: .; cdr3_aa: CASSFSGSPSYEQYF; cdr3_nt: TGTGCCAGCAGCTTTAGCGGGAGCCCTTCCTACGAGCAGTACTTC
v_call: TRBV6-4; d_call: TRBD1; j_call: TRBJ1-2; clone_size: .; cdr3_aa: CASSDSNRGRDYGYTF; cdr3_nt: TGTGCCAGCAGTGATTCCAACAGGGGAAGAGACTATGGCTACACCTTC
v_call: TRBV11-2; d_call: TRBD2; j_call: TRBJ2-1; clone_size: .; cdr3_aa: CASSAGLAGRNEQFF; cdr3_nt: TGTGCCAGCAGCGCGGGACTAGCGGGGCGCAATGAGCAGTTCTTC
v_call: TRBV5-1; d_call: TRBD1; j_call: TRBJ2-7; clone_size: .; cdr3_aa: CASSRDRAYEQYF; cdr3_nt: TGCGCCAGCAGTAGGGACAGAGCCTACGAGCAGTACTTC
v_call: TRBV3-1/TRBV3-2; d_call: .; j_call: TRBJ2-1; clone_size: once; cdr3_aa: CASSLRTVTYNEQFF; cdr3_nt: TGTGCCAGCAGCCTCCGGACAGTTACCTACAATGAGCAGTTCTTC
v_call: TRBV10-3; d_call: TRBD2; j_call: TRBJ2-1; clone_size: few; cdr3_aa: CATSGRQSITGNEQFF; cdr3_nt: TGTGCCACTAGCGGGAGGCAGTCGATTACAGGCAATGAGCAGTTCTTC
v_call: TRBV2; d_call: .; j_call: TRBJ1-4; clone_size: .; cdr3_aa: CASVQTGVTNEKLFF; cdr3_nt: TGTGCCAGCGTCCAGACAGGAGTGACTAATGAAAAACTGTTTTTT
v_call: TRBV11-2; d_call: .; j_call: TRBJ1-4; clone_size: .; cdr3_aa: CASSPQQGSNEKLFF; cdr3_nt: TGTGCCAGCAGCCCCCAACAGGGATCTAATGAAAAACTGTTTTTT
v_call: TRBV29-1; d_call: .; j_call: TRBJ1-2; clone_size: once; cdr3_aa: CSVMRTDQGYTF; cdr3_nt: TGCAGCGTTATGCGGACAGACCAAGGCTACACCTTC
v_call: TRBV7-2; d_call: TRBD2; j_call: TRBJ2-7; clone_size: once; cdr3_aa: CASSSGTSGYEQYF; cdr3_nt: TGTGCCAGCAGCTCCGGGACTAGCGGCTACGAGCAGTACTTC
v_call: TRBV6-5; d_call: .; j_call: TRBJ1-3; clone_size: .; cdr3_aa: CASSYGAGSGNTIYF; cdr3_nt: TGTGCCAGCAGTTACGGGGCAGGCTCTGGAAACACCATATATTTT
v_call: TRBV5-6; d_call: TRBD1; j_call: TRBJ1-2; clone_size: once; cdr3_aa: CASSLRYRGLSYTF; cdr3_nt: TGTGCCAGCAGCTTGAGGTACAGGGGGCTTAGCTACACCTTC
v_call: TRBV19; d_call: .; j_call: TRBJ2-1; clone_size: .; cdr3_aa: CASTSWATSSYNEQFF; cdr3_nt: TGTGCCAGTACCTCCTGGGCCACGAGCTCCTACAATGAGCAGTTCTTC
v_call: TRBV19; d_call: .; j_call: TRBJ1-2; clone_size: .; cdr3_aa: CASSPGTKNYGYTF; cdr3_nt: TGTGCCAGTAGTCCGGGGACAAAAAACTATGGCTACACCTTC
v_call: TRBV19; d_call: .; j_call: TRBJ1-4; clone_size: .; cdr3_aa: CASSIGGGLSTNEKLFF; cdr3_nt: TGTGCCAGTAGTATTGGGGGCGGCCTGTCAACTAATGAAAAACTGTTTTTT
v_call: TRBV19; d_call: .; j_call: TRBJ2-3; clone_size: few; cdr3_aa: CASGSGLASTDTQYF; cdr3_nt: TGTGCCAGCGGATCCGGGCTAGCAAGCACAGATACGCAGTATTTT
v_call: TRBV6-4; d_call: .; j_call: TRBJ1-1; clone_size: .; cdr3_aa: CASSLNRVTEAFF; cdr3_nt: TGTGCCAGCAGTTTAAACAGGGTGACTGAAGCTTTCTTT
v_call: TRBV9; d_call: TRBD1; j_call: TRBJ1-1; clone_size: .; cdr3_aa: CASSVDEGAYTEAFF; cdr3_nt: TGTGCCAGCAGCGTAGATGAGGGGGCATACACTGAAGCTTTCTTT
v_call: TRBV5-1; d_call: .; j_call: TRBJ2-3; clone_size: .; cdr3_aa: CASSGRGASTDTQYF; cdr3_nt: TGCGCCAGCAGCGGACGCGGGGCCAGCACAGATACGCAGTATTTT
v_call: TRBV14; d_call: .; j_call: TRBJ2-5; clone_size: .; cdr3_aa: CASSQGRQETQYF; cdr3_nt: TGTGCCAGCAGCCAAGGGCGGCAAGAGACCCAGTACTTC
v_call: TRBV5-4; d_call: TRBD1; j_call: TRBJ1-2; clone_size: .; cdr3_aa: CASSRPGTGEDGYTF; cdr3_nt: TGTGCCAGCAGCCGACCAGGGACAGGGGAAGATGGCTACACCTTC
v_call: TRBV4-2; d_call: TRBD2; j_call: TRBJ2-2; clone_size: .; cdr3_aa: CASSPGLPNTGELFF; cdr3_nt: TGTGCCAGCAGCCCGGGACTACCGAACACCGGGGAGCTGTTTTTT
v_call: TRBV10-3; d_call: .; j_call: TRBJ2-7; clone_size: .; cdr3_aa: CAISVSGPGQEQYF; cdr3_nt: TGTGCCATCAGTGTGTCGGGGCCAGGGCAAGAGCAGTACTTC
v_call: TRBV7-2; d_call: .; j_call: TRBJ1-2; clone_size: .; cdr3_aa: CASSLVSTALINYGYTF; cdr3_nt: TGTGCCAGCAGCTTAGTTTCAACAGCCCTAATTAACTATGGCTACACCTTC
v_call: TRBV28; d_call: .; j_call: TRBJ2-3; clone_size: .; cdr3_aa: CASRSSTDTQYF; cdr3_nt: TGTGCCAGCAGGAGTAGCACAGATACGCAGTATTTT
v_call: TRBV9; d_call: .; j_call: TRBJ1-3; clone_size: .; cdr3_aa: CASSSRQVFAGNTIYF; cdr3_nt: TGTGCCAGCAGCTCCCGACAGGTTTTCGCTGGAAACACCATATATTTT
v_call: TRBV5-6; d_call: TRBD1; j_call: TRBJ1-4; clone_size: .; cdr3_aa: CASSFPGQGKTNEKLFF; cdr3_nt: TGTGCCAGCAGCTTCCCCGGACAGGGAAAAACTAATGAAAAACTGTTTTTT
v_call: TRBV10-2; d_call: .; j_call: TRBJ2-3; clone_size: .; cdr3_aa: CASWGGVGITDTQYF; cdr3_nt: TGCGCCAGCTGGGGCGGGGTGGGGATCACAGATACGCAGTATTTT
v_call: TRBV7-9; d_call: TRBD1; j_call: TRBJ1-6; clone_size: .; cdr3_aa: CASSLGQGFYNSPLHF; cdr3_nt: TGTGCCAGCAGCCTAGGACAGGGCTTCTATAATTCACCCCTCCACTTT
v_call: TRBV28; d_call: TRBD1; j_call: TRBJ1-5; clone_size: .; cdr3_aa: CASSLDRVSQPQHF; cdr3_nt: TGTGCCAGCAGTTTGGACAGGGTATCGCAGCCCCAGCATTTT
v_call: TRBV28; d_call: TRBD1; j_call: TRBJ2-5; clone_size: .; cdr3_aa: CASSPQGAPQETQYF; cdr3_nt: TGTGCCAGCAGCCCACAGGGGGCGCCCCAAGAGACCCAGTACTTC
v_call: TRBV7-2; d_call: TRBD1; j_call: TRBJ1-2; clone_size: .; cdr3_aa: CASSPDRGFGYTF; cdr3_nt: TGTGCCAGCAGCCCCGACAGGGGGTTTGGCTACACCTTC
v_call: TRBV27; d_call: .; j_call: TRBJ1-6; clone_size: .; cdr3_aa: CASSPGGSPLHF; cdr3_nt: TGTGCCAGCAGTCCCGGGGGTTCACCCCTCCACTTT
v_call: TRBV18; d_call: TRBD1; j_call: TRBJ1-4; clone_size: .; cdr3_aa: CASSDLQGSNEKLFF; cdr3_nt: TGTGCCAGCTCCGATCTACAGGGGTCTAATGAAAAACTGTTTTTT
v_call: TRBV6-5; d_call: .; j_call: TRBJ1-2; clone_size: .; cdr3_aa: CASRGPVGADGYTF; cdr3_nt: TGTGCCAGCAGGGGGCCCGTAGGGGCGGATGGCTACACCTTC
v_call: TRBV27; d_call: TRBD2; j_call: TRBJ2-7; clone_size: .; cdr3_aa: CASSLITALAGGVYEQYF; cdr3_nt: TGTGCCAGCAGTTTAATAACCGCCTTAGCGGGAGGTGTTTACGAGCAGTACTTC
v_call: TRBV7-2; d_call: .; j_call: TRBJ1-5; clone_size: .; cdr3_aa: CASSPSGVLSNQPQHF; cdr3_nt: TGTGCCAGCAGTCCTTCAGGGGTCTTGAGCAATCAGCCCCAGCATTTT
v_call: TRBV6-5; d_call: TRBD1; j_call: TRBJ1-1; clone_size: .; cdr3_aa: CASSYGTGFTEAFF; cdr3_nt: TGTGCCAGCAGTTACGGGACAGGGTTCACTGAAGCTTTCTTT
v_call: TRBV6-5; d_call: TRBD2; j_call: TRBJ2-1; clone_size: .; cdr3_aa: CASSMAGGPYEQLF; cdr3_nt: TGTGCCAGCAGTATGGCGGGAGGGCCCTATGAGCAGCTCTTC
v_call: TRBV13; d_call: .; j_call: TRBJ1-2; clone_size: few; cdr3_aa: CASSEFPGLEYGYTF; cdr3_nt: TGTGCCAGCAGCGAATTCCCGGGACTGGAATATGGCTACACCTTC
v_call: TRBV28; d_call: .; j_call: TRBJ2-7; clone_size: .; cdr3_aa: CASSLQGSGYEQYF; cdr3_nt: TGTGCCAGCAGTTTGCAGGGGTCAGGTTACGAGCAGTACTTC
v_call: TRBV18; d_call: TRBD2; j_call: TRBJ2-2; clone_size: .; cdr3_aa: CASSPIAGVGNTGELFF; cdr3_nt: TGTGCCAGCTCACCGATCGCGGGAGTGGGAAACACCGGGGAGCTGTTTTTT
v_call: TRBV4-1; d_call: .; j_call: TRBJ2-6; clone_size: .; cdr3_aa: CASSQGEGQITGANVLTF; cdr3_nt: TGCGCCAGCAGCCAAGGTGAAGGACAAATCACTGGGGCCAACGTCCTGACTTTC
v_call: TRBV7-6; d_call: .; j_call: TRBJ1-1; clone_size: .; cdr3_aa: CASSVGGPGNTEAFF; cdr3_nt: TGTGCCAGCAGCGTGGGGGGGCCAGGGAACACTGAAGCTTTCTTT
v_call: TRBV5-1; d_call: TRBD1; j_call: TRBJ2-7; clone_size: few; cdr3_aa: CASSLSDRAIYEQYF; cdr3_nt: TGCGCCAGCAGCTTGTCGGACAGGGCCATCTACGAGCAGTACTTC